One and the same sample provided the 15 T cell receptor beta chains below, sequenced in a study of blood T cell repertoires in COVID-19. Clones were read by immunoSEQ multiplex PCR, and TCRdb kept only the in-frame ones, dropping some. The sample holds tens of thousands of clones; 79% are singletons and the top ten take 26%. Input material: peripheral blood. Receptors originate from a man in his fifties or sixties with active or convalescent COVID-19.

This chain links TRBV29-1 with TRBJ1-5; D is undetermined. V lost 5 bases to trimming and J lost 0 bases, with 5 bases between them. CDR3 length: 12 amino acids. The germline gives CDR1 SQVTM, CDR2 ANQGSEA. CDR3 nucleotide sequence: TGCAGCGTTTCACATAGCAATCAGCCCCAGCATTTT. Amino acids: CSVSHSNQPQHF.

This CDR3 is CASSWTDLGSPLHF. The CDR3 bases are TGTGCCAGCAGCTGGACAGACTTGGGGTCACCCCTCCACTTT. V is TRBV14 and J is TRBJ1-6; TRBD1 might be the D (6 bases). The V and J ends lost 5 bases and 10 bases respectively, with 15 bases between them. The germline gives CDR1 SGHDN, CDR2 FVKESK. The CDR3 has 14 residues. Full variable domain (rest looked up from reference TRBV14 and TRBJ1-6): EAGVTQFPSHSVIEKGQTVTLRCDPISGHDNLYWYRRVMGKEIKFLLHFVKESKQDESGMPNNRFLAERTGGTYSTLKVQPAELEDSGVYFCASSWTDLGSPLHFGNGTRLTVT.

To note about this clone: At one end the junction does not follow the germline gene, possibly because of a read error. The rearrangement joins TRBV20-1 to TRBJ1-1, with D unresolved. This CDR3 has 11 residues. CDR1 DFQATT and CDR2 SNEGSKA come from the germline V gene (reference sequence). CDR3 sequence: CSTSRDTEAFF. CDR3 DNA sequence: TGCAGTACTAGTCGGGACACTGAAGCTTTCTTT.

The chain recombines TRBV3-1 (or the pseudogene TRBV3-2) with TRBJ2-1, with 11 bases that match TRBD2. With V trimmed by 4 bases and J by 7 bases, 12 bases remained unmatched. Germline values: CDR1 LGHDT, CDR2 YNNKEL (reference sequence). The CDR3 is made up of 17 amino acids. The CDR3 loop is CASSPLKTSGDWNEQFF. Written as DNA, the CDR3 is TGTGCCAGCAGCCCTCTTAAGACTAGCGGGGATTGGAATGAGCAGTTCTTC.

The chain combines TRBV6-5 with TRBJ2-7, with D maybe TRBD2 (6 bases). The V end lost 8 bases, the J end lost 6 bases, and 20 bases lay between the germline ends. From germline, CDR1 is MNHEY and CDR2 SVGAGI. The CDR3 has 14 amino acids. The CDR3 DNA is TGTGCCAGCGGGGTTAGCGGCAGACATGGCGAGCAGTACTTC. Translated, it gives CASGVSGRHGEQYF.

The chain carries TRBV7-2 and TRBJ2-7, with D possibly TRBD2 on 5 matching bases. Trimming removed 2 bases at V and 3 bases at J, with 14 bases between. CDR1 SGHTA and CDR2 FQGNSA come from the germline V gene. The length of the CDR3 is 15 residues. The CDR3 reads CASSLFTGTLYEQYF. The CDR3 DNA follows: TGTGCCAGCAGCTTATTTACGGGAACCCTCTACGAGCAGTACTTC.

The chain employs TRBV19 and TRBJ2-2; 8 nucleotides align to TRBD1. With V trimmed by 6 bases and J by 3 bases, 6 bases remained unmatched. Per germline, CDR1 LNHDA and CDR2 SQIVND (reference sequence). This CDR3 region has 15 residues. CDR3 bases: TGTGCCAGTAGGGGGAGGACAGGGCACACCGGGGAGCTGTTTTTT. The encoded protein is CASRGRTGHTGELFF.

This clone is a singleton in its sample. CDR3 bases: TGTGCCAGCAGTCAACCCCCGGGACTCCCTCATTTT. Translating gives CASSQPPGLPHF. This sequence joins TRBV7-9 and TRBJ1-5; the D gene is possibly TRBD1 (5 bases). Trimming took off 6 bases at V and 16 bases at J, with 19 bases between the two ends. This CDR3 comprises 12 residues. Per the germline V gene, CDR1 is SEHNR and CDR2 is FQNEAQ (reference sequence). The full variable domain, in which reference TRBV7-9 and TRBJ1-5 provide the parts outside the CDR3, is DTGVSQNPRHKITKRGQNVTFRCDPISEHNRLYWYRQTLGQGPEFLTYFQNEAQLEKSRLLSDRFSAERPKGSFSTLEIQRTEQGDSAMYLCASSQPPGLPHFGDGTRLSIL.

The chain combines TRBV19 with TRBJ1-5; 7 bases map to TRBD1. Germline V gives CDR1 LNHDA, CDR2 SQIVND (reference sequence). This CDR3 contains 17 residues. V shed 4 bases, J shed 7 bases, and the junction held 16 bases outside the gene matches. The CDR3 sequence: CASSTNGGGLRLQPQHF. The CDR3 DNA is TGTGCCAGTAGTACCAACGGAGGGGGCTTGAGGTTGCAGCCCCAGCATTTT.

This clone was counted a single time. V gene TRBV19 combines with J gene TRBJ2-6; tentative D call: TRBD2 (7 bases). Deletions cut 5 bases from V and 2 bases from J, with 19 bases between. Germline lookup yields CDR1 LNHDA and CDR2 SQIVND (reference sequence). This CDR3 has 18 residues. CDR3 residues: CASSSWSAGATGANVLTF. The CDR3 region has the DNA TGTGCCAGTAGTTCCTGGTCGGCGGGGGCTACTGGGGCCAACGTCCTGACTTTC.

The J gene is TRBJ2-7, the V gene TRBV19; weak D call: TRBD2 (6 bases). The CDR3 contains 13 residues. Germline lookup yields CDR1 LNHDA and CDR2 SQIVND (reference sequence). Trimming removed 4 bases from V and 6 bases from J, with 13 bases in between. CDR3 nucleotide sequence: TGTGCCAGTAGTACGGGGGATCGAACCGAGCAGTACTTC. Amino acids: CASSTGDRTEQYF.

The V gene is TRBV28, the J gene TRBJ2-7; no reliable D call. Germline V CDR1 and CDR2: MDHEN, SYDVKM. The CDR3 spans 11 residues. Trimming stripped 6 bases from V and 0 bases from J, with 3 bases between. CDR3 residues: CASSSSYEQYF. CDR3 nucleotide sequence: TGTGCCAGCAGCAGCTCCTACGAGCAGTACTTC.

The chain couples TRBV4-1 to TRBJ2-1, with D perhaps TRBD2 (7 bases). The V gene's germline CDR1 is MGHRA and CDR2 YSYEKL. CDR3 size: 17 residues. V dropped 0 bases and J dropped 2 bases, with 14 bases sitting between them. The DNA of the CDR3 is TGCGCCAGCAGCCAAGAGTTAGGGGGAGGGCCCTACAATGAGCAGTTCTTC. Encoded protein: CASSQELGGGPYNEQFF.

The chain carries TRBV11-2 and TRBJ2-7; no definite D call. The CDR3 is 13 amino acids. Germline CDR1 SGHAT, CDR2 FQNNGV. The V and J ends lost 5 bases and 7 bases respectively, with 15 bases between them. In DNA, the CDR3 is TGTGCCAGCAGCAATTTTGTGAGTGCGGAGCAGTACTTC. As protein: CASSNFVSAEQYF.

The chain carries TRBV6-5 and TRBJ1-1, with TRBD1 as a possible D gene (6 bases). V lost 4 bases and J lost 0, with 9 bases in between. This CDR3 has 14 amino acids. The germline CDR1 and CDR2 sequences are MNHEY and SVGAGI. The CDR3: CASSWGPMNTEAFF. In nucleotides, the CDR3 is TGTGCCAGCAGTTGGGGGCCGATGAACACTGAAGCTTTCTTT.